This T cell receptor beta chain was sequenced in a study of blood T cell repertoires in COVID-19. Study summary: T cells, B-cell-depleted T cells, or PBMCs supplied cDNA or gDNA.

V dropped 8 bases and J dropped 2 bases, with 15 bases sitting between them. Per germline, CDR1 MGHRA and CDR2 YSYEKL. The CDR3 extends over 14 amino acids. Original analysis: By means of reference gene primer amplification, nucleated cell counts were estimated. This table comes from immunoSEQ multiplex PCR, and its TCRdb copy is limited to in-frame clones, with some not included. V, J and clone size were drawn from that table, and D and trimming were deduced from the DNA. The table shows around 160,000 clones, with roughly four fifths occurring only once. Sequenced: peripheral blood. This TCR came from a human donor with acute or convalescent COVID-19. The donor label of this sample is uncertain. V usage is TRBV4-1 and J usage is TRBJ1-1; no clear D gene. The CDR3 sequence: CASYPAVGNTEAFF. The CDR3 coding sequence is TGCGCCAGCTACCCCGCGGTTGGAAACACTGAAGCTTTCTTT.